The source of this T cell receptor beta chain is a study of CD8 T cells in ankylosing spondylitis. Study-level results: Some motif variants were previously reported in reactive arthritis synovial fluid and blood. In peripheral blood, disease-linked CD8+ clones occurred at relatively low frequencies. Apparently characteristic of ankylosing spondylitis blood was a TCR beta motif (about eight highly homologous variants).

In this sample, this clonotype turned up many times. Its specificity is not known. Making the TCR beta libraries involved quantitative 5'-RACE with molecular barcodes. TCRdb passed the 5' RACE reads through MiXCR, listing each CDR3 protein once. The table has around 150,000 distinct CDR3 sequences, approximately 20% seen once; the top ten hold around 7.6%. The CDR3 has 13 residues. V was clipped by 0 bases and J by 9 bases, with 11 bases between them. Germline loops: CDR1 MNHEY, CDR2 SVGAGI. The TCR originated in a male donor with ankylosing spondylitis or in good health (not recorded which). The genes are TRBV6-5 and TRBJ2-5; D remains unclear. The sequencing sample was made of blood, either unsorted or a sorted T cell fraction (not recorded which). In DNA form, the CDR3 reads TGTGCCAGCAGTTACTCGATGATAAGGGCCCAGTACTTC. Amino acid sequence: CASSYSMIRAQYF.